This TCR beta chain originates from a study of human T cells and chemical hapten exposure. At the level of the study: Weekly scalp doses of diphenylcyclopropenone were given to patients during the approximately 23-week study.

This CDR3 region has 15 residues. In germline, CDR1 is SGHVS, CDR2 FNYEAQ. Deletions cut 2 bases from V and 1 base from J, with 11 bases between. Time point in this sample: pre-sensitization, week 0. Described treatment: therapeutic diphenylcyclopropenone sensitization with weekly scalp DPC. Non-pregnant alopecia patients aged 18 to 70, suitable for DPC therapy. Researchers extracted total RNA from unfractionated whole blood. In TCRdb, the RACE reads were re-called with MiXCR into one record per CDR3 protein. The sample includes about 270,000 distinct CDR3 sequences, 7.5% to 8% seen only once; the top ten take 0.9% to 1.5%. Worth noting for this clonotype: The antigen is unknown.

Study results and caveats: Expanded TCRs created a significantly greater count of big CDR3 similarity clusters than controls did.

This TCR came from a man younger than 35 with alopecia areata. Some clones in this sample may be carry-over from other donors' samples. The rearrangement links TRBV7-6 to TRBJ1-1, with D possibly matching TRBD1 (6 bases). The sample here was whole blood, taken in connection with sensitization to the hapten diphenylcyclopropenone (DPC). The CDR3 region is CASSLLTGRNTEAFF. The CDR3 DNA reads TGTGCCAGCAGCTTACTCACAGGGCGGAACACTGAAGCTTTCTTT.